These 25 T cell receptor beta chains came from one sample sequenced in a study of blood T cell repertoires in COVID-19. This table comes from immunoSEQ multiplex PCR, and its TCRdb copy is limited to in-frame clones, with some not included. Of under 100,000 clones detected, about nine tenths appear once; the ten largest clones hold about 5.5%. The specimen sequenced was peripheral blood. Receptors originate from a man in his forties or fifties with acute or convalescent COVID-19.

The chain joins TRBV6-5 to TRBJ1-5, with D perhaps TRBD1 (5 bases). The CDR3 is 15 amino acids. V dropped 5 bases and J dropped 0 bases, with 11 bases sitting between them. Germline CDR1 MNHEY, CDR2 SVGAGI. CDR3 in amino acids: CASSPRTHSNQPQHF. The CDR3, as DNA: TGTGCCAGCAGTCCCCGGACACATAGCAATCAGCCCCAGCATTTT.

The CDR3 here is CASSLLGSLATYNEQFF. For the CDR3, the DNA is TGTGCCAGCAGCTTACTAGGCTCACTAGCGACCTACAATGAGCAGTTCTTC. The chain carries TRBV7-2 and TRBJ2-1, with 7 bases matching TRBD2. CDR1 and CDR2 (germline): SGHTA, FQGNSA. The V segment lost 2 bases and the J segment 2 bases; nucleotides outside the gene matches: 9. This CDR3 comprises 17 residues.

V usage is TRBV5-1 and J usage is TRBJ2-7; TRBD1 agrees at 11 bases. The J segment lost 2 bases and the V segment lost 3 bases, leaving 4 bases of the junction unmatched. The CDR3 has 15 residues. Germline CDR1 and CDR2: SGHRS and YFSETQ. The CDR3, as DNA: TGCGCCAGCAGCTCGGACAGGGGGCGACCCTACGAGCAGTACTTC. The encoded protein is CASSSDRGRPYEQYF.

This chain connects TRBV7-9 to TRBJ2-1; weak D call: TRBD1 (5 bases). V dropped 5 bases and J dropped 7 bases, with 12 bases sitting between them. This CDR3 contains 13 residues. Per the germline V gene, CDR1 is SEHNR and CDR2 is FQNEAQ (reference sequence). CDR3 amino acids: CASSPQGRNEQFF. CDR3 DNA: TGTGCCAGCAGCCCCCAGGGCCGGAATGAGCAGTTCTTC. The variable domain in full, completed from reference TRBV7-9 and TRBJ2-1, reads DTGVSQNPRHKITKRGQNVTFRCDPISEHNRLYWYRQTLGQGPEFLTYFQNEAQLEKSRLLSDRFSAERPKGSFSTLEIQRTEQGDSAMYLCASSPQGRNEQFFGPGTRLTVL.

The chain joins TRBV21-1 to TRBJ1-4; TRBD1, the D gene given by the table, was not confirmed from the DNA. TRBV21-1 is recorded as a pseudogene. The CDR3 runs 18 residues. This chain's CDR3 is CASSKVGTGGATNEKLFF. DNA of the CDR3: TGTGCCAGCAGCAAAGTGGGGACAGGGGGCGCGACTAATGAAAAACTGTTTTTT.

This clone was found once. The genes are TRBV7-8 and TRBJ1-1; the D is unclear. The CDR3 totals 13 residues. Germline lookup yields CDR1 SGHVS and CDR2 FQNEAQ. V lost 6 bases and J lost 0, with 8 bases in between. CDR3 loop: CASRPQLNTEAFF. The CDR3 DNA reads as TGTGCCAGCAGGCCACAGCTGAACACTGAAGCTTTCTTT.

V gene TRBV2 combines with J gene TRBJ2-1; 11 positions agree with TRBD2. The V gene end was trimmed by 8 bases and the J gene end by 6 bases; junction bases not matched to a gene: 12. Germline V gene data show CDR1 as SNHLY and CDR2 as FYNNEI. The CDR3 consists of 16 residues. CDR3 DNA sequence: TGTGCCAGCCGGGGGGGAGGGACTAGCGGAGGCAATGAGCAGTTCTTC. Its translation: CASRGGGTSGGNEQFF.

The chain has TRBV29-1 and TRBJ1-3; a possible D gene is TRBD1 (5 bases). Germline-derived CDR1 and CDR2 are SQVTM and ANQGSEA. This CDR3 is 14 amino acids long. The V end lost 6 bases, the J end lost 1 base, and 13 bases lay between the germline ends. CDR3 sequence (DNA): TGCAGCGTGGGATATGCAGGGTCTGGAAACACCATATATTTT. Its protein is CSVGYAGSGNTIYF.

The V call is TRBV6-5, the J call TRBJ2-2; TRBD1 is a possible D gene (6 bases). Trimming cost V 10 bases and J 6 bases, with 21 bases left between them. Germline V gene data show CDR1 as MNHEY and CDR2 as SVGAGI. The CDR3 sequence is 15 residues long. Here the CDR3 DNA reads TGTGCCACCGGACAGATCCCTAAGGCCGCCGGGGAGCTGTTTTTT. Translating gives CATGQIPKAAGELFF.

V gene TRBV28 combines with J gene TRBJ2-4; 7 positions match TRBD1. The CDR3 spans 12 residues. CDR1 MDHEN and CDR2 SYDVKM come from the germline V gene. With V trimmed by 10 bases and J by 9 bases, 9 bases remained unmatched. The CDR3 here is CATLKGAGIQYF. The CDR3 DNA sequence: TGTGCCACCCTGAAGGGGGCGGGCATTCAGTACTTC.

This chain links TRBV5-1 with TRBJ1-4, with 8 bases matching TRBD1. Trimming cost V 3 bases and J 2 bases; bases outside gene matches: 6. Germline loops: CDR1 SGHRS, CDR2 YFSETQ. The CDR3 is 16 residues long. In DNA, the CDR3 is TGCGCCAGCAGCTCCAACCCAGGGGGCACTAATGAAAAACTGTTTTTT. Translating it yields CASSSNPGGTNEKLFF. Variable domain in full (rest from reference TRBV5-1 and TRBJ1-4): KAGVTQTPRYLIKTRGQQVTLSCSPISGHRSVSWYQQTPGQGLQFLFEYFSETQRNKGNFPGRFSGRQFSNSRSEMNVSTLELGDSALYLCASSSNPGGTNEKLFFGSGTQLSVL.

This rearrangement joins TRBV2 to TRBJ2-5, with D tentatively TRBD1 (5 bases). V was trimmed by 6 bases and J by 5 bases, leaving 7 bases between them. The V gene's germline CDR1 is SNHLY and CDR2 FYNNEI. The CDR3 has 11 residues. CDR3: CASSRVETQYF. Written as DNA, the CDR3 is TGTGCCAGCAGCAGGGTGGAGACCCAGTACTTC.

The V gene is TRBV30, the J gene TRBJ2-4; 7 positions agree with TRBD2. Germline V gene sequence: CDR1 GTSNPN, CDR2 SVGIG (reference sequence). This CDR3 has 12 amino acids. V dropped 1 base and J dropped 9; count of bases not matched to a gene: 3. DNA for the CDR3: TGTGCCTGGAGTGGGGACTATAGCATTCAGTACTTC. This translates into CAWSGDYSIQYF.

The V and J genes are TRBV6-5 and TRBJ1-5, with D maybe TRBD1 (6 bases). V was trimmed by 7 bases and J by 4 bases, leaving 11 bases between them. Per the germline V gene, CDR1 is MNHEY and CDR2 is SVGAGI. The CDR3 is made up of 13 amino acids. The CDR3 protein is CASTTGINQPQHF. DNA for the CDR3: TGTGCCAGCACCACAGGGATTAATCAGCCCCAGCATTTT.

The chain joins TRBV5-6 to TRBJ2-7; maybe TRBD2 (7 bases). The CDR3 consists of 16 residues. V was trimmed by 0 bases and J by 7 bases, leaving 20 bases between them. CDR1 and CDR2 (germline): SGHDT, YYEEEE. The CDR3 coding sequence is TGTGCCAGCAGCTTGGAGAGAGGGGGGGTGCCTAGAGAGCAGTACTTC. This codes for CASSLERGGVPREQYF.

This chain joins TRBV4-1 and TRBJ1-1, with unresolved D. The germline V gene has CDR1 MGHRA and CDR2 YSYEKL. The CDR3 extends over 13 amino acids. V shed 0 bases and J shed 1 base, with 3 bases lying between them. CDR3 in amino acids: CASSQDSNTEAFF. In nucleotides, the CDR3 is TGCGCCAGCAGCCAAGACTCGAACACTGAAGCTTTCTTT.

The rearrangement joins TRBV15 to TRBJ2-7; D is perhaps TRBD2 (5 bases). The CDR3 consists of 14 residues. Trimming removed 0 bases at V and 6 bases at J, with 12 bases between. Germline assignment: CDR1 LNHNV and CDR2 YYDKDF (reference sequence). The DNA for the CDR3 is TGTGCCACCAGCAGAGAGGCGGGCTTGGCCGAGCAGTACTTC. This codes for CATSREAGLAEQYF.

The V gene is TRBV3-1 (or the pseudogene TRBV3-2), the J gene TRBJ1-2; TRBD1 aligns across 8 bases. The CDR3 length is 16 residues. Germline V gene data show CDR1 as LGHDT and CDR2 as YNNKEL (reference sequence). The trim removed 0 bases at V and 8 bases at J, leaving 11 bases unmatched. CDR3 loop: CASSQDSPQGAMGYTF. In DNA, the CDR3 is TGTGCCAGCAGCCAAGATTCTCCCCAGGGGGCAATGGGCTACACCTTC.

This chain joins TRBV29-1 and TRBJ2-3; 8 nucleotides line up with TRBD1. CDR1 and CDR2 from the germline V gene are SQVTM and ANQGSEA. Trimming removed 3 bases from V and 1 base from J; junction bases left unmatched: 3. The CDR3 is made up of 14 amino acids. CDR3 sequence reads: CSVDGQGGTDTQYF. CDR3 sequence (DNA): TGCAGCGTTGATGGACAGGGAGGCACAGATACGCAGTATTTT.

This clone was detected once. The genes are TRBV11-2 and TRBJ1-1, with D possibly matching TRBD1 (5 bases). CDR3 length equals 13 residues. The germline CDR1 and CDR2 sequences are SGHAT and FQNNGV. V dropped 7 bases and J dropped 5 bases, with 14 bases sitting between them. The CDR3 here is CASTSTGGTEAFF. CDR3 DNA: TGTGCCAGCACCTCCACCGGGGGGACTGAAGCTTTCTTT.

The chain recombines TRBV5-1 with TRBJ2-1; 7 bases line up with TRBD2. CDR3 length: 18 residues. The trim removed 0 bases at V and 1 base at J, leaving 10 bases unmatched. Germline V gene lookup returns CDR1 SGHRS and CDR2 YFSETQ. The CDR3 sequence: CASSLANRGVGSYNEQFF. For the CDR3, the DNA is TGCGCCAGCAGCTTGGCCAACCGGGGGGTAGGGTCCTACAATGAGCAGTTCTTC.

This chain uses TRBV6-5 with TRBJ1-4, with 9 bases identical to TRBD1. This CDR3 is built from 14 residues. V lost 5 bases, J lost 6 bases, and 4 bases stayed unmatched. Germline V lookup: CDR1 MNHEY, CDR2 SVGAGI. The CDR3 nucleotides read TGTGCCAGCAGTATCCGGGACAGGGATGAAAAACTGTTTTTT. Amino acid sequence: CASSIRDRDEKLFF.

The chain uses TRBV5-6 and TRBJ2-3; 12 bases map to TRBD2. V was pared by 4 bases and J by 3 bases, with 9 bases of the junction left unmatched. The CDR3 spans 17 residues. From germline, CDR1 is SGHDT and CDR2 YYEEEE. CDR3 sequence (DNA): TGTGCCAGCAGCGATGCAGGGACTAGCGGGCCTACAGATACGCAGTATTTT. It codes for CASSDAGTSGPTDTQYF. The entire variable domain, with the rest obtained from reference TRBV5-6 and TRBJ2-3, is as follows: DAGVTQSPTHLIKTRGQQVTLRCSPKSGHDTVSWYQQALGQGPQFIFQYYEEEERQRGNFPDRFSGHQFPNYSSELNVNALLLGDSALYLCASSDAGTSGPTDTQYFGPGTRLTVL.

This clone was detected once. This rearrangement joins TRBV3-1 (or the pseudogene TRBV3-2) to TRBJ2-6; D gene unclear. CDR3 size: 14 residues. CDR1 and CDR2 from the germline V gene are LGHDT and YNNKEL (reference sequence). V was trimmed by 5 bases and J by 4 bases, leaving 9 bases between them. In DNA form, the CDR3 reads TGTGCCAGCAGCTCCCGTTCCGGGGCCAACGTCCTGACTTTC. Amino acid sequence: CASSSRSGANVLTF.

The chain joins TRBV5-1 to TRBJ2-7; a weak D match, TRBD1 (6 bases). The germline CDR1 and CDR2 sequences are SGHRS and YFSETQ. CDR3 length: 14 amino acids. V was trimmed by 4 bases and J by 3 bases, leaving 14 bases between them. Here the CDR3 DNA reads TGCGCCAGCAGCATCGGGACACTACGCTACGAGCAGTACTTC. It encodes CASSIGTLRYEQYF. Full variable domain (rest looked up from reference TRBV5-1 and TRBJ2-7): KAGVTQTPRYLIKTRGQQVTLSCSPISGHRSVSWYQQTPGQGLQFLFEYFSETQRNKGNFPGRFSGRQFSNSRSEMNVSTLELGDSALYLCASSIGTLRYEQYFGPGTRLTVT.